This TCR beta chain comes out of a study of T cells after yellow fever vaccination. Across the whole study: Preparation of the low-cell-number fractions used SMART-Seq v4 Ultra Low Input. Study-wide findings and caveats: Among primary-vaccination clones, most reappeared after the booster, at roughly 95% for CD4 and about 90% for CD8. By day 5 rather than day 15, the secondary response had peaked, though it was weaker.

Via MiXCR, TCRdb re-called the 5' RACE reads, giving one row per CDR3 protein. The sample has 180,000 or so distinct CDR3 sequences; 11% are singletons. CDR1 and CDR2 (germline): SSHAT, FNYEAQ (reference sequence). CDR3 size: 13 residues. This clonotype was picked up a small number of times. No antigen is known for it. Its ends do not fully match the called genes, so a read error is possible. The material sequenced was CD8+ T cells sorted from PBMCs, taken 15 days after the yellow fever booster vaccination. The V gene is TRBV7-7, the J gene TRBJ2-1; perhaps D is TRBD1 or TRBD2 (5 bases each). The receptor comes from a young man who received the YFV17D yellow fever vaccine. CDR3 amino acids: CASSSGTAYEQFF. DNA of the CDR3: TGTGCTAGCAGCTCCGGGACGGCTTATGAGCAGTTCTTC. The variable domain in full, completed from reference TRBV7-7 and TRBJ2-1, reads GAGVSQSPRYKVTKRGQDVTLRCDPISSHATLYWYQQALGQGPEFLTYFNYEAQPDKSGLPSDRFSAERPEGSISTLTIQRTEQRDSAMYRCASSSGTAYEQFFGPGTRLTVL.